These T cell receptor beta chains were read from a single sample in a study of CD8+CD57+ T cells in acquired aplastic anemia. TCRdb independently ran MiXCR on the reads; one entry per CDR3 protein. The data show about 150,000 distinct CDR3 sequences, over 50% seen once. Sequenced: sorted CD4+, CD8+, or CD8+CD57+ T cells (not recorded which) from PBMCs. The receptor set was obtained from a human donor with aplastic anemia. The CDR3 runs from the conserved cysteine through the conserved F or W. The order of the fields is CDR3 length, clone size, V gene, J gene, D gene, CDR3 protein, CDR3 DNA. D genes are given only for firm matches. Clone size, where shown, is once, few, many, or a class for clones that have expanded.

>16|many|TRBV7-6|TRBJ2-5|-
CASSHPADRLEETQYF
TGTGCCAGCAGCCATCCGGCTGACAGATTAGAAGAGACCCAGTACTTC
>12|many|TRBV20-1|TRBJ1-1|-
CSASPTNTEAFF
TGCAGTGCCTCCCCAACGAACACTGAAGCTTTCTTT
>16|-|TRBV19|TRBJ1-5|-
CASNVPGQYSNQPQHF
TGTGCCAGTAACGTCCCGGGACAATATAGCAATCAGCCCCAGCATTTT
>15|many|TRBV2|TRBJ1-1|TRBD1
CATSRQGRMNTEAFF
TGTGCCACCTCGCGACAGGGCCGCATGAACACTGAAGCTTTCTTT
>16|many|TRBV10-2|TRBJ2-2|-
CASSEPGAWGTGELFF
TGCGCCAGCAGTGAGCCGGGAGCCTGGGGGACCGGGGAGCTGTTTTTT
>15|many|TRBV13|TRBJ1-2|TRBD1
CASSLVGQENYGYTF
TGTGCCAGCAGCTTAGTAGGACAGGAGAACTATGGCTACACCTTC
>15|many|TRBV20-1|TRBJ2-1|-
CSARDVQGGHNEQFF
TGCAGTGCTAGAGATGTCCAGGGTGGCCACAATGAGCAGTTCTTC
>14|many|TRBV7-6|TRBJ2-7|TRBD1
CASSLATGVYEQYF
TGTGCCAGCAGCTTAGCTACAGGGGTCTACGAGCAGTACTTC
>15|-|TRBV15|TRBJ2-5|-
CATSRDGRSQETQYF
TGTGCCACCAGCAGAGATGGAAGGAGCCAAGAGACCCAGTACTTC
>15|-|TRBV2|TRBJ2-1|TRBD2
CASSVGTSGINEQFF
TGTGCCAGCAGTGTCGGGACTAGCGGTATCAATGAGCAGTTCTTC
>14|-|TRBV9|TRBJ2-7|TRBD1
CASSVAGTDYEQYF
TGTGCCAGCAGCGTCGCCGGGACAGACTACGAGCAGTACTTC
>17|-|TRBV4-1|TRBJ2-3|TRBD2
CASSQDRAGGQRDTQYF
TGCGCCAGCAGCCAAGATCGGGCGGGGGGGCAGAGAGATACGCAGTATTTT
>16|many|TRBV6-1|TRBJ2-1|TRBD2
CASRKTSGGVYNEQFF
TGTGCCAGCAGAAAGACTAGCGGGGGGGTATACAATGAGCAGTTCTTC
>15|many|TRBV4-2|TRBJ2-2|-
CASSQAQGNTGELFF
TGTGCCAGCAGCCAGGCACAGGGTAACACCGGGGAGCTGTTTTTT
>12|once|TRBV29-1|TRBJ1-2|TRBD1
CSVGGQTYGYTF
TGCAGCGTGGGGGGACAGACCTATGGCTACACCTTC
>14|-|TRBV10-2|TRBJ2-7|-
CASSDPGAGDEQYF
TGCGCCAGCAGTGACCCAGGGGCAGGGGACGAGCAGTACTTC
>14|-|TRBV24-1|TRBJ2-7|-
CATSDPPGGARQYF
TGTGCCACCAGTGATCCCCCCGGCGGGGCTCGACAGTACTTC
>13|-|TRBV5-1|TRBJ2-5|TRBD2
CASSTGLEETQYF
TGCGCCAGCAGCACGGGACTAGAAGAGACCCAGTACTTC
>13|-|TRBV20-1|TRBJ1-1|-
CSAYQGIEAEAFF
TGCAGTGCTTACCAGGGGATAGAGGCTGAAGCTTTCTTT
>15|many|TRBV20-1|TRBJ1-5|TRBD1
CSVRTGGSSNQPQHF
TGCAGTGTCCGGACAGGGGGAAGTAGCAATCAGCCCCAGCATTTT
>17|-|TRBV25-1|TRBJ1-5|-
CASSEYTGGGGNQPQHF
TGTGCCAGCAGTGAATATACGGGGGGAGGTGGCAATCAGCCCCAGCATTTT
>13|few|TRBV24-1|TRBJ2-3|-
CATSDSGTDTQYF
TGTGCCACCAGTGATTCGGGCACAGATACGCAGTATTTT
>15|few|TRBV2|TRBJ1-2|-
CASSLDQPSLYGYTF
TGTGCCAGCAGCTTGGACCAACCGAGCCTATATGGCTACACCTTC
>14|-|TRBV20-1|TRBJ2-1|TRBD2
CSARDGLAGHEQFF
TGCAGTGCTAGAGACGGCCTAGCGGGACATGAGCAGTTCTTC
>13|-|TRBV7-6|TRBJ1-4|-
CASSLAEGEKLFF
TGTGCCAGCAGCTTAGCCGAGGGAGAAAAACTGTTTTTT
>15|many|TRBV6-1|TRBJ2-7|-
CASSAMTGGAAEQYF
TGTGCCAGCAGTGCGATGACGGGTGGGGCCGCGGAGCAGTACTTC
>15|many|TRBV5-1|TRBJ1-4|TRBD1
CASSHRQGLDEKLFF
TGCGCCAGCAGCCACCGACAGGGTTTGGATGAAAAACTGTTTTTT
>13|many|TRBV20-1|TRBJ2-7|-
CSAREVHSYEQYF
TGCAGTGCTAGAGAGGTCCACTCCTACGAGCAGTACTTC
>13|-|TRBV7-3|TRBJ1-2|-
CASSPGQSYGYTF
TGTGCCAGCAGTCCAGGACAGTCCTATGGCTACACCTTC
>15|many|TRBV6-5|TRBJ1-5|-
CASSSIRDHYQPQHF
TGTGCCAGCAGTTCAATCCGGGACCACTATCAGCCCCAGCATTTT
>12|few|TRBV7-9|TRBJ1-2|-
CASSLAGKGYTF
TGTGCCAGCAGCTTAGCGGGGAAAGGCTACACCTTC
>14|many|TRBV15|TRBJ2-7|-
CATSREQDPGEQYF
TGTGCCACCAGCAGAGAGCAGGATCCGGGCGAGCAGTACTTC
>16|many|TRBV10-3|TRBJ2-5|TRBD2
CAISERAGGNKETQYF
TGTGCCATCAGTGAAAGGGCGGGGGGCAATAAAGAGACCCAGTACTTC
>17|-|TRBV7-8|TRBJ2-7|TRBD2
CASSPMTSGGHGGEQYF
TGTGCCAGCAGCCCTATGACTAGCGGGGGCCATGGGGGCGAGCAGTACTTC
>12|many|TRBV6-2/TRBV6-3|TRBJ2-7|-
CAGGRTYFEQYF
TGTGCCGGGGGGCGGACCTATTTTGAGCAGTACTTC
>15|many|TRBV5-1|TRBJ2-7|TRBD2
CASSSPTSGRYEQYF
TGCGCCAGCAGCTCACCGACTAGCGGGAGGTACGAGCAGTACTTC
>15|-|TRBV6-1|TRBJ1-1|-
CASSEDREVNTEAFF
TGTGCCAGCAGTGAAGACAGGGAGGTGAACACTGAAGCTTTCTTT
>17|many|TRBV11-2|TRBJ1-1|TRBD1
CASSLGPTGGMNTEAFF
TGTGCCAGCAGCTTGGGGCCGACAGGGGGCATGAACACTGAAGCTTTCTTT
>16|-|TRBV7-6|TRBJ2-2|-
CASSLGNYLDTGELFF
TGTGCCAGCAGCTTAGGGAATTACCTGGACACCGGGGAGCTGTTTTTT
>13|-|TRBV5-1|TRBJ1-6|-
CASSFDYNSPLHF
TGCGCCAGCAGCTTCGACTATAATTCACCCCTCCACTTT
>12|many|TRBV7-9|TRBJ2-2|-
CASRPGLGEPFF
TGTGCCAGCAGACCAGGCCTCGGGGAGCCGTTTTTT
>14|-|TRBV9|TRBJ1-6|TRBD1
CASSVGGGRSPLHF
TGTGCCAGCAGCGTAGGAGGGGGCCGTTCACCCCTCCACTTT
>16|many|TRBV4-3|TRBJ2-3|TRBD2
CASSHTAGGYTDTQYF
TGCGCCAGCAGCCATACAGCGGGGGGATACACAGATACGCAGTATTTT
>14|-|TRBV19|TRBJ2-5|-
CASSPREGWETQYF
TGTGCCAGTAGTCCCCGCGAGGGATGGGAGACCCAGTACTTC